This TCR beta chain stems from a study of blood T cells in healthy people across ages. J was trimmed by 3 bases and V by 4 bases; bases with no gene match: 11. Germline CDR1 is KGHSH and CDR2 is LQKENI. CDR3 length: 17 residues. For the second PCR, which ran for roughly 7 to 11 cycles, a sample-barcoded 5' primer and a J-beta primer mix were used. Every single cDNA molecule received a tag from a template-switch adaptor with 12 random nucleotides. TCRdb fed the 5' RACE reads into MiXCR, producing one record per CDR3 protein. The sample holds 1.5 million to 2 million distinct CDR3 sequences, just under 50% seen once.

Material for sequencing was blood. The TCR originated in a woman in her thirties or forties in good health. This chain links TRBV18 with TRBJ2-1, with 8 bases fitting TRBD1. In DNA form, the CDR3 reads TGTGCCAGCTCACAACTCCGGACAGGGAACGACTACAATGAGCAGTTCTTC. Encoded protein: CASSQLRTGNDYNEQFF.